These T cell receptor beta chains were read from a single sample in a study. TCRdb processed the 5' RACE reads anew with MiXCR; each CDR3 protein has one entry. The sample has about 9,100 distinct CDR3 sequences; less than 65% are singletons. The sample taken for sequencing was tumor-infiltrating memory CD4+ T cells sorted from the breast tumor. The receptors stem from a female donor with breast cancer. The CDR3 runs from the conserved cysteine through the conserved F or W. The D gene is left open where the match is weak. The size of a clone is reported for some rows only, either as once, few or many, or as a class for expanded clones.

J gene: TRBJ2-3
clone size: NA
D gene: NA
V gene: TRBV20-1
CDR3 protein: CSARDLGPTDTQYF
CDR3 DNA: TGCAGTGCTAGAGATCTGGGGCCCACAGATACGCAGTATTTT

J gene: TRBJ2-5
clone size: NA
D gene: TRBD2
V gene: TRBV27
CDR3 protein: CASSLFTPGTSGGAWETQYF
CDR3 DNA: TGTGCCAGCAGTTTATTCACTCCCGGGACTAGCGGGGGGGCCTGGGAGACCCAGTACTTC

J gene: TRBJ1-3
clone size: NA
D gene: TRBD1
V gene: TRBV6-5
CDR3 protein: CAGSYLQGDSGNTIYF
CDR3 DNA: TGTGCCGGCAGTTACTTACAGGGGGACTCTGGAAACACCATATATTTT

J gene: TRBJ2-3
clone size: NA
D gene: TRBD2
V gene: TRBV6-5
CDR3 protein: CASRSSGRGDTQCF
CDR3 DNA: TGTGCCAGCAGGTCCAGCGGGAGAGGCGATACGCAGTGTTTT

J gene: TRBJ1-1
clone size: NA
D gene: NA
V gene: TRBV6-5
CDR3 protein: CASNPLRQGSNTEAFF
CDR3 DNA: TGTGCCAGCAATCCCCTGAGGCAGGGGTCTAACACTGAAGCTTTCTTT

J gene: TRBJ2-5
clone size: NA
D gene: NA
V gene: TRBV21-1
CDR3 protein: CQREGRETQYF
CDR3 DNA: TGTCAGCGGGAGGGCCGAGAGACCCAGTACTTC

J gene: TRBJ1-2
clone size: few
D gene: NA
V gene: TRBV6-2/TRBV6-3
CDR3 protein: CASRQVSDYGYTF
CDR3 DNA: TGTGCCAGCAGGCAAGTCAGCGACTATGGCTACACCTTC

J gene: TRBJ1-1
clone size: NA
D gene: NA
V gene: TRBV4-3
CDR3 protein: CASSQQGSEAFF
CDR3 DNA: TGCGCCAGCAGCCAACAGGGTTCTGAAGCTTTCTTT

J gene: TRBJ1-2
clone size: NA
D gene: NA
V gene: TRBV5-1
CDR3 protein: CASSQPGDYGYTF
CDR3 DNA: TGCGCCAGCAGTCAACCAGGGGACTATGGCTACACCTTC

J gene: TRBJ1-4
clone size: NA
D gene: TRBD1
V gene: TRBV4-1
CDR3 protein: CASSPGTVYNEKLFF
CDR3 DNA: TGCGCCAGCAGCCCCGGGACAGTTTATAATGAAAAACTGTTTTTT

J gene: TRBJ1-1
clone size: NA
D gene: NA
V gene: TRBV5-1
CDR3 protein: CASRLEESDTEAFF
CDR3 DNA: TGCGCCAGCAGACTGGAGGAGAGTGACACTGAAGCTTTCTTT

J gene: TRBJ2-5
clone size: NA
D gene: NA
V gene: TRBV20-1
CDR3 protein: CSANLGETQYF
CDR3 DNA: TGCAGTGCTAACCTCGGAGAGACCCAGTACTTC

J gene: TRBJ2-5
clone size: NA
D gene: NA
V gene: TRBV5-2
CDR3 protein: CASKVLSGRGETQYF
CDR3 DNA: TGTGCCTCAAAGGTTCTGTCAGGGAGAGGGGAGACCCAGTACTTC

J gene: TRBJ2-3
clone size: NA
D gene: NA
V gene: TRBV5-1
CDR3 protein: CASSLAGRADTQYF
CDR3 DNA: TGCGCCAGCAGCTTGGCCGGGCGAGCAGATACGCAGTATTTT

J gene: TRBJ2-2
clone size: NA
D gene: NA
V gene: TRBV9
CDR3 protein: CASSDPTGELFF
CDR3 DNA: TGTGCCAGCAGCGACCCCACCGGGGAGCTGTTTTTT

J gene: TRBJ1-1
clone size: NA
D gene: NA
V gene: TRBV28
CDR3 protein: CASGYTEAFF
CDR3 DNA: TGTGCCAGCGGGTACACTGAAGCTTTCTTT

J gene: TRBJ2-2
clone size: NA
D gene: NA
V gene: TRBV18
CDR3 protein: CASSPGPGNTGELFF
CDR3 DNA: TGTGCCAGCTCACCGGGTCCTGGGAACACCGGGGAGCTGTTTTTT

J gene: TRBJ2-3
clone size: NA
D gene: NA
V gene: TRBV29-1
CDR3 protein: CSVARGGNTQYF
CDR3 DNA: TGCAGCGTTGCCAGGGGGGGAAATACGCAGTATTTT

J gene: TRBJ2-7
clone size: NA
D gene: NA
V gene: TRBV12-3/TRBV12-4
CDR3 protein: CASSLRTGSSYEQYF
CDR3 DNA: TGTGCCAGCAGCCTACGAACCGGGTCCTCCTACGAGCAGTACTTC

J gene: TRBJ1-1
clone size: NA
D gene: NA
V gene: TRBV6-2/TRBV6-3
CDR3 protein: CASSYRQGLDTEAFF
CDR3 DNA: TGTGCCAGCAGTTACAGGCAGGGGCTGGACACTGAAGCTTTCTTT

J gene: TRBJ2-1
clone size: few
D gene: TRBD2
V gene: TRBV10-3
CDR3 protein: CAISGRLAGGDNEQFF
CDR3 DNA: TGTGCCATCAGTGGGAGACTAGCGGGAGGAGATAATGAGCAGTTCTTC

J gene: TRBJ2-5
clone size: few
D gene: NA
V gene: TRBV4-1
CDR3 protein: CASSKGYQETQYF
CDR3 DNA: TGCGCCAGCAGCAAAGGGTACCAAGAGACCCAGTACTTC